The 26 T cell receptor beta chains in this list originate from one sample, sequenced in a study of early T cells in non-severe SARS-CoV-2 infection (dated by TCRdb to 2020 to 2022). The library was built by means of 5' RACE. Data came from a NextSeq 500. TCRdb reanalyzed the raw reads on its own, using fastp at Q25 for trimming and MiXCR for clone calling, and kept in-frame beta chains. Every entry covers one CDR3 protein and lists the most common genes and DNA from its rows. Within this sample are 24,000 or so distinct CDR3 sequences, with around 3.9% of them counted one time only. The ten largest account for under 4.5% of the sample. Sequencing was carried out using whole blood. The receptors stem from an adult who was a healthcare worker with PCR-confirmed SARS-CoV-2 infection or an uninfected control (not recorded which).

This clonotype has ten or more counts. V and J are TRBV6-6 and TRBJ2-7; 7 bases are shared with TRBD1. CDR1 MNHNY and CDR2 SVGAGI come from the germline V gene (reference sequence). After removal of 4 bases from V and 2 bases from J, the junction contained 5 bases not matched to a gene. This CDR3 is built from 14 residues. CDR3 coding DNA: TGTGCCAGCAGTTCCAATACAGGGGCCTACGAGCAGTACTTC. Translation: CASSSNTGAYEQYF.

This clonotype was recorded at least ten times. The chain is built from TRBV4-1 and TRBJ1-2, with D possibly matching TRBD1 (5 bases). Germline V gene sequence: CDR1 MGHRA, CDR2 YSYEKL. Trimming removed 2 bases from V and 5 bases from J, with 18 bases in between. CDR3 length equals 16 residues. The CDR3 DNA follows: TGCGCCAGCAGCCAATCGACCGCGCCAAGGGGATATGGCTACACCTTC. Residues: CASSQSTAPRGYGYTF.

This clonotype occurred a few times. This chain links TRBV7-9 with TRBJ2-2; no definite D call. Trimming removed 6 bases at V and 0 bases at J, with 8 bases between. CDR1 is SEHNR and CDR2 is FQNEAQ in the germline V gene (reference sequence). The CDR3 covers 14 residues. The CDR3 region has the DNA TGTGCCAGCAGGGGCTTTTCGAACACCGGGGAGCTGTTTTTT. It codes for CASRGFSNTGELFF.

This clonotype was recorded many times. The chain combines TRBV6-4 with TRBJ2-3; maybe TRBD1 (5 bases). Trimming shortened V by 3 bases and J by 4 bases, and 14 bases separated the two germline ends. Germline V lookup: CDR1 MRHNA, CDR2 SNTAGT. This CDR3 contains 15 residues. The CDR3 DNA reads TGTGCCAGCAGTGATACGGCAGGGAAGGCAGATACGCAGTATTTT. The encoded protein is CASSDTAGKADTQYF.

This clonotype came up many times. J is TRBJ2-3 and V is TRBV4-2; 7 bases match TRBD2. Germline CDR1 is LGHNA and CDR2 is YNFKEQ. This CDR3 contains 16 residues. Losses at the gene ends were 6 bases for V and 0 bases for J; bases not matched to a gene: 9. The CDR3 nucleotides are TGTGCCAGCAGTGGGGCTAGCGGTTATAGCACAGATACGCAGTATTTT. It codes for CASSGASGYSTDTQYF.

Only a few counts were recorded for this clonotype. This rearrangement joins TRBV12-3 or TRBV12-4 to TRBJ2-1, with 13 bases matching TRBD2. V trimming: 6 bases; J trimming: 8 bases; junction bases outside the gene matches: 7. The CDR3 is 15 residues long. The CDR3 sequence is CASRQTSGRRDEQFF. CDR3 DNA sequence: TGTGCCAGCAGACAGACTAGCGGGAGGCGAGATGAGCAGTTCTTC.

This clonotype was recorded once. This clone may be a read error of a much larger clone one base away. CDR3 loop: CAGSPPGYYEQYF. CDR3 bases: TGTGCCGGCAGCCCCCCAGGGTACTACGAGCAGTACTTC. The genes are TRBV7-9 and TRBJ2-7, with D possibly being TRBD1 (5 bases). Germline assignment: CDR1 SEHNR and CDR2 FQNEAQ (reference sequence). The CDR3 extends over 13 amino acids.

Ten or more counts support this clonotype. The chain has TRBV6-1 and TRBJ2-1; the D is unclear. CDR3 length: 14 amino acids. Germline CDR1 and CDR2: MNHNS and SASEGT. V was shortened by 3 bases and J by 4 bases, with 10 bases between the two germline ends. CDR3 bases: TGTGCCAGCAGTGACCTGACGGTTTACAATGAGCAGTTCTTC. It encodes CASSDLTVYNEQFF.

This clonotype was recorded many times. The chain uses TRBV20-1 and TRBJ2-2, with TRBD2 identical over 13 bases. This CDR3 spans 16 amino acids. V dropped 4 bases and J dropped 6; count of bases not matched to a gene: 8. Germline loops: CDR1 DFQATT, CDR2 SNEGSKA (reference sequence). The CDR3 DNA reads TGCAGTGCTACCTGGACTAGCGGGAGTGTGGCCGGGGAGCTGTTTTTT. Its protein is CSATWTSGSVAGELFF.

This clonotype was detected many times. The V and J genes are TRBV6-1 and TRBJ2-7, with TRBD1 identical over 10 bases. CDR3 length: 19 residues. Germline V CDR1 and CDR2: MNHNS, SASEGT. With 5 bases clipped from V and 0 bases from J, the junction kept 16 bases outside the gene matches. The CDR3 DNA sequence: TGTGCCAGCAGTTCGAGGGGACAGGGGCTTACGGGTCTCTCCTACGAGCAGTACTTC. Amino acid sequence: CASSSRGQGLTGLSYEQYF.

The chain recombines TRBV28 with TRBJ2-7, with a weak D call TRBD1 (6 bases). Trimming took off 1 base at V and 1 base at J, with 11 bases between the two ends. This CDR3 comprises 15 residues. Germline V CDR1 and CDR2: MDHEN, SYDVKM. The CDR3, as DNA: TGTGCCAGCAGTTTATCAGACAGGCTATCCTACGAGCAGTACTTC. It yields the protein CASSLSDRLSYEQYF.

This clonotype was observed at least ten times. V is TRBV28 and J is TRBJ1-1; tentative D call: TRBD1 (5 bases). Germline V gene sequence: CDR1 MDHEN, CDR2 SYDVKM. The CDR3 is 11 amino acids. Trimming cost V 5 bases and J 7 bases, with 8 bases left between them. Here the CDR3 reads CASSVRVEAFF. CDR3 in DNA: TGTGCCAGCAGTGTCAGGGTTGAAGCTTTCTTT.

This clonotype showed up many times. The DNA of the CDR3 is TGTGCCAGCAGCCAATGGAGGGGTCGAAACTATGGCTACACCTTC. Translation gives CASSQWRGRNYGYTF. The chain carries TRBV3-1 and TRBJ1-2; D perhaps matches TRBD1 (5 bases). Trimming removed 2 bases at V and 2 bases at J, with 12 bases between. Germline V gene data show CDR1 as LGHDT and CDR2 as YNNKEL (reference sequence). The CDR3 is 15 amino acids.

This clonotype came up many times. The CDR3 loop reads CATSSTAATDTQYF. The CDR3 DNA follows: TGTGCCACCAGCAGCACAGCGGCCACAGATACGCAGTATTTT. The V call is TRBV15, the J call TRBJ2-3, with a tentative D call TRBD2 (5 bases). The CDR3 spans 14 residues. Germline CDR1 is LNHNV and CDR2 is YYDKDF (reference sequence). V gave up 3 bases and J gave up 2 bases, with 9 bases separating them. The entire variable domain, with the rest obtained from reference TRBV15 and TRBJ2-3, is as follows: DAMVIQNPRYQVTQFGKPVTLSCSQTLNHNVMYWYQQKSSQAPKLLFHYYDKDFNNEADTPDNFQSRRPNTSFCFLDIRSPGLGDTAMYLCATSSTAATDTQYFGPGTRLTVL.

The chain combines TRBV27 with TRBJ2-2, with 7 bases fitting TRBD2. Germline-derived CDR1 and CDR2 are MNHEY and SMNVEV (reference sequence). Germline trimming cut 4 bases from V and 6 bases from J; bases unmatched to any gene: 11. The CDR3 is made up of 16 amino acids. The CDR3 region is CASSSLRAGRPGELFF. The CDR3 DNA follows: TGTGCCAGCAGTTCCTTGAGAGCGGGAAGACCCGGGGAGCTGTTTTTT.

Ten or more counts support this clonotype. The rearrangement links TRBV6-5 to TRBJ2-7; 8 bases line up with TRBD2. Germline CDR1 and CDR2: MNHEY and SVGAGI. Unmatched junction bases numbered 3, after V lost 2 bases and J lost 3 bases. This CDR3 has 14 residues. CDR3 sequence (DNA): TGTGCCAGCAGTTACGGGACTAGAAGCTACGAGCAGTACTTC. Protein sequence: CASSYGTRSYEQYF.

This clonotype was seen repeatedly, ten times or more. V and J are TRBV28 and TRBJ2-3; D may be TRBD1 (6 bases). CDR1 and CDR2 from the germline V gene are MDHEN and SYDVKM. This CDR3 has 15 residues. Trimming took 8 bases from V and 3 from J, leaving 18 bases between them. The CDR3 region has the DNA TGTGCCAGCTATGAATCCGGGACACAAACAGATACGCAGTATTTT. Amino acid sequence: CASYESGTQTDTQYF.

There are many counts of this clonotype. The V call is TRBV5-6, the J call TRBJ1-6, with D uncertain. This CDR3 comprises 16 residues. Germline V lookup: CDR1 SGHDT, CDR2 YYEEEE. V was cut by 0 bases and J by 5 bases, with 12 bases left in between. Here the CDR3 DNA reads TGTGCCAGCAGCTTGGACAGTTCCGGGGATAATTCACCCCTCCACTTT. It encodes CASSLDSSGDNSPLHF.

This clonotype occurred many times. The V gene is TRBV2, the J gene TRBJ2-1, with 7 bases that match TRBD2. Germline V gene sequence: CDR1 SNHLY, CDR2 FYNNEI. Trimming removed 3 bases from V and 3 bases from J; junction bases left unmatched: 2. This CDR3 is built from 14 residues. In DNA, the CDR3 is TGTGCCAGCAGTGACCGGGACTACTACAATGAGCAGTTCTTC. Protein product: CASSDRDYYNEQFF.

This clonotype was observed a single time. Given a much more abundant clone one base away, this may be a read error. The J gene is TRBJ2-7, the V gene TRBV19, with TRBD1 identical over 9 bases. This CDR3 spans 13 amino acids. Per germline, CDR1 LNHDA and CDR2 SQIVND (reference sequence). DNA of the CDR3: TGTGCCAGTAGTACCGGGACAGGGTACGAGCAGAACTTC. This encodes CASSTGTGYEQNF.

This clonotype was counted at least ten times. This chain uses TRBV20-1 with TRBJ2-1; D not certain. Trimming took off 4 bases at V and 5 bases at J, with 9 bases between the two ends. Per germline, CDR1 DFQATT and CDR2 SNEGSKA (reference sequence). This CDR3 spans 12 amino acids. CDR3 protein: CSATWANNEQFF. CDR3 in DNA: TGCAGTGCTACGTGGGCCAACAATGAGCAGTTCTTC.

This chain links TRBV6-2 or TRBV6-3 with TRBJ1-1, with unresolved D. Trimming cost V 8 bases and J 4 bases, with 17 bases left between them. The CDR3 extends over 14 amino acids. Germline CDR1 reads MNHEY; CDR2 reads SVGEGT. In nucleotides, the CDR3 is TGTGCCAGCTCCTCCGATGGGTTTGTCACTGAAGCTTTCTTT. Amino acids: CASSSDGFVTEAFF.

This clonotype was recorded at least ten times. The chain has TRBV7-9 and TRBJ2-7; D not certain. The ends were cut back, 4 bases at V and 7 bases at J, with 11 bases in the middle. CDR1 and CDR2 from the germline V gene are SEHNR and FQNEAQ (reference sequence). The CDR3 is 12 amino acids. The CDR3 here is CASSSSSWEQYF. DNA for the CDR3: TGTGCCAGCAGCTCCTCGTCCTGGGAGCAGTACTTC.

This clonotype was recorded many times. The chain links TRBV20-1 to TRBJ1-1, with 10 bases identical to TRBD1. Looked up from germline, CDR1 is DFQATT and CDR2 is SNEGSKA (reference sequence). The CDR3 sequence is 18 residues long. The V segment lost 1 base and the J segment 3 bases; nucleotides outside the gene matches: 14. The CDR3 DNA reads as TGCAGTGCTAGAGGCCTACCCCGCTGGACAGGGGGAGACACTGAAGCTTTCTTT. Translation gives CSARGLPRWTGGDTEAFF.

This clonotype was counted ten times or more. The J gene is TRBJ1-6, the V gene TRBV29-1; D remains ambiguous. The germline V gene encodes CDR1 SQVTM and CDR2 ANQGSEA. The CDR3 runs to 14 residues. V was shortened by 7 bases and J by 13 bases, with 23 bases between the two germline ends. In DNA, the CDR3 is TGCAGCGCATCCTTAGGAGGTCCCGACGGGCCCCTCCACTTT. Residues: CSASLGGPDGPLHF.

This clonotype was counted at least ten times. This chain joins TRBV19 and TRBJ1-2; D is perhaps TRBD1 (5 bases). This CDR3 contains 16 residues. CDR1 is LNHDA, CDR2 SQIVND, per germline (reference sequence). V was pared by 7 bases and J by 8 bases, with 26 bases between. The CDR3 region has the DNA TGTGCCAGTATTTCGCCGGGACTCGAAATTCGCGGGGGCTACACCTTC. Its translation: CASISPGLEIRGGYTF.